The 19 T cell receptor beta chains in this list originate from one sample, sequenced in a study of blood T cells in healthy people across ages. Primers used in a second PCR of roughly 7 to 11 cycles were a sample-barcoded 5' primer and a J-beta primer mix. TCRdb processed the 5' RACE reads anew with MiXCR; each CDR3 protein has one entry. The sample lists about a million distinct CDR3 sequences; 40% to 60% were seen once. The specimen sequenced was blood. The origin of the receptors is a man aged 30 to 39 in good health.

The chain has TRBV20-1 and TRBJ2-4; no firm D call. The J call is doubtful: the DNA matches TRBJ2-5 better. CDR3 length: 12 residues. The germline gives CDR1 DFQATT, CDR2 SNEGSKA (reference sequence). The CDR3 reads CSAPLVHETQYF. The CDR3 coding sequence is TGCAGTGCTCCACTCGTCCACGAGACCCAGTACTTC.

A few counts support this clonotype. This chain uses TRBV12-5 with TRBJ2-7, with 7 nucleotides matching TRBD1. The length of the CDR3 is 16 residues. Germline CDR1 LGHNT, CDR2 FRNRAP. The V and J ends lost 2 bases and 6 bases, in that order; junction bases with no gene match: 13. Written as DNA, the CDR3 is TGTGCTAGTGGTTTGTCGATAGGACAGGTCCTTGGCGAGCAGTACTTC. Translation: CASGLSIGQVLGEQYF. Combining the CDR3 with reference TRBV12-5 and TRBJ2-7 gives the whole variable domain DARVTQTPRHKVTEMGQEVTMRCQPILGHNTVFWYRQTMMQGLELLAYFRNRAPLDDSGMPKDRFSAEMPDATLATLKIQPSEPRDSAVYFCASGLSIGQVLGEQYFGPGTRLTVT.

This clonotype was observed a few times. CDR3 sequence: CASSLSDRDTEAFF. In nucleotides, the CDR3 is TGTGCCAGCAGTTTATCCGACAGGGACACTGAAGCTTTCTTT. The chain is built from TRBV28 and TRBJ1-1; 7 bases align to TRBD1. The CDR3 is 14 amino acids. Germline values: CDR1 MDHEN, CDR2 SYDVKM. The junction had 2 bases not matched to a gene; V was cut back by 1 base and J by 3 bases.

The chain uses TRBV5-1 and TRBJ2-7; 7 bases map to TRBD2. Germline V lookup: CDR1 SGHRS, CDR2 YFSETQ. The CDR3 sequence is 15 residues long. Trimming cost V 5 bases and J 4 bases; bases outside gene matches: 12. CDR3 bases: TGCGCCAGCAGTTCCCTCCCGGGGGGACCTTACGAGCAGTACTTC. Encoded protein: CASSSLPGGPYEQYF.

V gene TRBV6-5 combines with J gene TRBJ2-5; D possibly corresponds to TRBD2 (6 bases). From germline, CDR1 is MNHEY and CDR2 SVGAGI. Deletions cut 2 bases from V and 6 bases from J, with 10 bases between. This CDR3 comprises 13 residues. CDR3 bases: TGTGCCAGCAGTTACGGGGGGATCCAGACCCAGTACTTC. Translation gives CASSYGGIQTQYF.

The chain couples TRBV4-1 to TRBJ2-4; 8 nucleotides match TRBD2. Judging by the DNA end, TRBJ2-7 fits better; the J call may be wrong. Germline CDR1 reads MGHRA; CDR2 reads YSYEKL. There are 15 residues in the CDR3. CDR3 bases: TGCGCCAGCAGCCTGACCGGACTAGCCACCTACGAGCAGTACTTC. Its protein is CASSLTGLATYEQYF.

The chain uses TRBV7-9 and TRBJ2-3; TRBD2 matches 9 bases. Unmatched junction bases numbered 5, after V lost 4 bases and J lost 0 bases. In germline, CDR1 is SEHNR, CDR2 FQNEAQ (reference sequence). The CDR3 extends over 16 amino acids. Here the CDR3 reads CASSYTLAGSTDTQYF. The CDR3 DNA sequence: TGTGCCAGCAGCTACACCCTAGCGGGGAGCACAGATACGCAGTATTTT.

Comment on this clonotype: At one end, the junction sequence differs from germline, possibly due to a read error. V and J are TRBV27 and TRBJ1-3; D is unresolved. This CDR3 contains 15 residues. Germline CDR1 MNHEY, CDR2 SMNVEV (reference sequence). The CDR3 nucleotides read TGTGCCAGCGCCATAGACGGAAACTCTGGAAGCACCATATATTTT. It specifies CASAIDGNSGSTIYF.

V is TRBV3-1 and J is TRBJ1-4, with a possible D match to TRBD1 (6 bases). CDR1 is LGHDT and CDR2 is YNNKEL in the germline V gene (reference sequence). The V gene lost 1 base and the J gene lost 2 bases, with 8 bases spanning the gap. The CDR3 runs to 15 residues. The CDR3 sequence is CASSQAGDTNEKLFF. The CDR3 coding sequence is TGTGCCAGCAGCCAAGCAGGGGATACTAATGAAAAACTGTTTTTT.

In nucleotides, the CDR3 is TGCGCCAGCAGCTACAACACAGGGGATAAGCCCCAGCATTTT. Translated, it gives CASSYNTGDKPQHF. V gene TRBV5-1 combines with J gene TRBJ1-5, with 7 positions matching TRBD1. The CDR3 spans 14 residues. With 3 bases clipped from V and 8 bases from J, the junction kept 8 bases outside the gene matches. The germline V gene encodes CDR1 SGHRS and CDR2 YFSETQ.

This clonotype was recorded a few times. This chain joins TRBV2 and TRBJ2-5; tentative D call: TRBD2 (5 bases). The CDR3 extends over 11 amino acids. CDR1 is SNHLY, CDR2 FYNNEI, per germline. The CDR3 sequence: CALKAGETQYF. DNA for the CDR3: TGTGCTTTGAAGGCGGGAGAGACCCAGTACTTC. Using reference TRBV2 and TRBJ2-5 for the parts outside the CDR3, the full variable domain is EPEVTQTPSHQVTQMGQEVILRCVPISNHLYFYWYRQILGQKVEFLVSFYNNEISEKSEIFDDQFSVERPDGSNFTLKIRSTKLEDSAMYFCALKAGETQYFGPGTRLLVL.

This chain links TRBV29-1 with TRBJ1-1, with a tentative D call TRBD1 (5 bases). The length of the CDR3 is 13 residues. CDR1 is SQVTM, CDR2 ANQGSEA, per germline. Trimming took 6 bases from V and 4 from J, leaving 15 bases between them. DNA for the CDR3: TGCAGCGTAGCAGGGAGGGTGAGCACTGAAGCTTTCTTT. Translating gives CSVAGRVSTEAFF.

This clonotype has at least ten counts. This chain uses TRBV12-3 or TRBV12-4 with TRBJ1-2; D is undetermined. Trimming took 6 bases from V and 2 from J, leaving 13 bases between them. The CDR3 length is 14 residues. CDR3 coding DNA: TGTGCCAGCAGCCCCAGGTTACAGAACTATGGCTACACCTTC. This translates into CASSPRLQNYGYTF.

This clonotype was detected a few times. This chain links TRBV7-9 with TRBJ1-2; possibly TRBD1 for D (6 bases). The ends were cut back, 4 bases at V and 2 bases at J, with 11 bases in the middle. There are 14 residues in the CDR3. From germline, CDR1 is SEHNR and CDR2 FQNEAQ (reference sequence). The CDR3 DNA reads as TGTGCCAGCAGCTCCGCGACAGGAAACTATGGCTACACCTTC. This codes for CASSSATGNYGYTF.

The V and J genes are TRBV7-2 and TRBJ1-2; TRBD1 matches at 9 bases. This CDR3 comprises 15 residues. J gave up 12 bases and V 5 bases, and 16 bases lay outside the gene matches. From germline, CDR1 is SGHTA and CDR2 FQGNSA. Here the CDR3 DNA reads TGTGCCAGCAGCCCACCATACAGGGGGCCAAGTCGGAACACCTTC. It yields the protein CASSPPYRGPSRNTF.

This rearrangement joins TRBV7-7 to TRBJ2-3; 11 bases fit TRBD2. CDR1 and CDR2 (germline): SSHAT, FNYEAQ (reference sequence). The CDR3 sequence is 15 residues long. The CDR3 here is CASGPGLAATDTQYF. The CDR3 nucleotides read TGTGCTAGCGGCCCGGGACTAGCGGCCACAGATACGCAGTATTTT.

The V and J genes are TRBV9 and TRBJ1-2; D is possibly TRBD1 (6 bases). The CDR3 consists of 13 residues. Trimming removed 2 bases at V and 7 bases at J, with 12 bases between. Germline V lookup: CDR1 SGDLS, CDR2 YYNGEE. CDR3 bases: TGTGCCAGCAGCGTCAACGTAGGGGGTGGCTACACCTTC. Translating it yields CASSVNVGGGYTF.

V and J are TRBV27 and TRBJ2-7, with D perhaps given as TRBD1 or TRBD2 (5 bases each). This CDR3 comprises 13 residues. From germline, CDR1 is MNHEY and CDR2 SMNVEV (reference sequence). Deletions cut 5 bases from V and 4 bases from J, with 12 bases between. CDR3 nucleotides: TGTGCCAGCAGTGCATACGGGGCGTACGAGCAGTACTTC. This sequence encodes CASSAYGAYEQYF.

The V and J genes are TRBV20-1 and TRBJ1-1, with a possible D match to TRBD1 (5 bases). CDR1 DFQATT and CDR2 SNEGSKA come from the germline V gene (reference sequence). This CDR3 has 13 amino acids. V was clipped by 8 bases and J by 1 base, with 14 bases between them. The CDR3 DNA is TGCAGTCCGGGGTGGGGGACGAACACTGAAGCTTTCTTT. Translation gives CSPGWGTNTEAFF.